This record concerns one T cell receptor (beta chain) sequence. The antigen is not known. Naive CD4+ cells had CD25+ Tregs removed. From germline, CDR1 is SQVTM and CDR2 ANQGSEA. This CDR3 contains 16 residues. V lost 4 bases and J lost 3, with 21 bases in between. Semi-nested PCR with Nested Universal Primer A followed constant-region reverse priming of full-length variable regions. Each CDR3 protein is one row after TCRdb ran MiXCR on the 5' RACE reads. The sample records roughly 56,000 distinct CDR3 sequences, just under 30% being singletons. General observations from the study: Tumor Treg TCRs overlapped most with tumor naive CD4+ cells. Tumor memory CD4+ T cell TCR gene usage was found to cluster with blood and lymph node memory CD4+ cells and with lymph node naive CD4+ cells.

The rearrangement uses TRBV29-1 and TRBJ2-5, with TRBD2 as a possible D gene (7 bases). The receptor was derived from a female donor with breast cancer. Sequencing was performed on tumor-infiltrating naive CD4+ T cells sorted from the breast tumor. Specified subset: naive CD4+ T cells, CD4+CD45RA+CD25-. The CDR3 spells CSVAGRGAGTEETQYF. CDR3 nucleotide sequence: TGCAGCGTTGCCGGCAGGGGAGCGGGAACGGAAGAGACCCAGTACTTC.